The clone carrying this T cell receptor (beta chain) was counted ten times or more. Its antigen is unknown. This specimen comes from a study of molecular identifiers for immune sequencing clone quantification. Study-wide points: Barcode-sharing identical TCR molecules could underestimate highly expanded clone sizes. Clones above 20 RNA copies contained over 98% of effector molecules but under 1% of naive ones.

V was pared by 8 bases and J by 5 bases, with 0 bases of the junction left unmatched. CDR3 length: 10 residues. Germline V gene data show CDR1 as SGHAT and CDR2 as FQNNGV. TCRdb reprocessed the PCR reads with MiXCR, giving one entry per CDR3 protein. The sample carries nearly 650,000 distinct CDR3 sequences, around 25% recorded once. The sequence was collected from a human donor in good health. Some libraries in this study had Jurkat cell RNA spiked in. The chain employs TRBV11-2 and TRBJ2-7; 7 bases match TRBD2. Sequenced: naive CD8+ T cells from blood, with Jurkat cell RNA spiked in. Stated subset: FACS-sorted CD8+CD4-CCR7+CD45RA+ naive T cells. CDR3 sequence: CASRGDEQYF. CDR3 nucleotides: TGTGCCAGCCGGGGGGACGAGCAGTACTTC.